This T cell receptor (beta chain) was retrieved from a study of blood T cell repertoires in COVID-19. This table comes from immunoSEQ multiplex PCR, and its TCRdb copy is limited to in-frame clones, with some not included. The data contain about 26,000 clones, roughly 70% of them singletons. In this sample, this clone turned up a few times. The length of the CDR3 is 13 residues. Trimming removed 5 bases from V and 2 bases from J, with 9 bases in between. Germline V gene data show CDR1 as MDHEN and CDR2 as SYDVKM. Sequenced input: peripheral blood. The chain has TRBV28 and TRBJ1-2, with D possibly matching TRBD1 (6 bases). This clonotype was obtained from a man aged 55 to 70 with active or convalescent COVID-19. The DNA for the CDR3 is TGTGCCAGCAGTCGGACAGAAAACTATGGCTACACCTTC. The encoded protein is CASSRTENYGYTF.